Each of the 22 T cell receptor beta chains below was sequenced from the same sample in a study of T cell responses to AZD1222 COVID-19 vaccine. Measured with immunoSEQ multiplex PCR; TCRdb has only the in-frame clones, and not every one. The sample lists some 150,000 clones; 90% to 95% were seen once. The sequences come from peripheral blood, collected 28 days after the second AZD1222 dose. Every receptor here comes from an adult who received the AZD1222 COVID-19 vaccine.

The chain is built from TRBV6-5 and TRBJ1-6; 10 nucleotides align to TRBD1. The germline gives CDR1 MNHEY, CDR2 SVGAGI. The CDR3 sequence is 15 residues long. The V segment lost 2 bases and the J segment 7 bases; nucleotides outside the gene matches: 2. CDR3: CASSYQGQGNSPLHF. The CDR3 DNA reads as TGTGCCAGCAGTTACCAGGGACAGGGGAATTCACCCCTCCACTTT.

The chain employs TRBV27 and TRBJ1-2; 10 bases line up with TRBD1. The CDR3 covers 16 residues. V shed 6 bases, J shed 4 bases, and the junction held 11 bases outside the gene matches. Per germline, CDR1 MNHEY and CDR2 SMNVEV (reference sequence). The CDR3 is CASSPWGTGVGYGYTF. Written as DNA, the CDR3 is TGTGCCAGCAGCCCCTGGGGGACAGGGGTTGGCTATGGCTACACCTTC.

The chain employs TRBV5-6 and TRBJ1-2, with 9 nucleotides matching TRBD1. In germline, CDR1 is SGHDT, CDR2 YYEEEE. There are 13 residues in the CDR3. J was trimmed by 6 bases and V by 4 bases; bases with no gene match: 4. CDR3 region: CASSTGQGDGYTF. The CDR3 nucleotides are TGTGCCAGCAGCACGGGACAGGGCGATGGCTACACCTTC.

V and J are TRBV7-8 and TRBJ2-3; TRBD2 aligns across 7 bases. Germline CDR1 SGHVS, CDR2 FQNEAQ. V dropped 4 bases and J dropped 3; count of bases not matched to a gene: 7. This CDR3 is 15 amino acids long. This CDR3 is CASSYRDYPTDTQYF. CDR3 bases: TGTGCCAGCAGCTACCGGGACTATCCTACAGATACGCAGTATTTT.

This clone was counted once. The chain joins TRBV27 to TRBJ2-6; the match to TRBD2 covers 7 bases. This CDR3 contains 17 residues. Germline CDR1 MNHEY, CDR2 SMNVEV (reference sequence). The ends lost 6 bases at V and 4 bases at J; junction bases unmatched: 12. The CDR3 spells CASSVWGGSSGANVLTF. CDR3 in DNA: TGTGCCAGCAGCGTTTGGGGGGGATCATCCGGGGCCAACGTCCTGACTTTC.

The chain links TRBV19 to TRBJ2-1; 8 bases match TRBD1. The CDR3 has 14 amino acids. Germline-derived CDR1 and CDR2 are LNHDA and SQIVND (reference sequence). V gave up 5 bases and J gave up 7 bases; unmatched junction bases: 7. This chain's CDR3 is CASSPRTGWNEQFF. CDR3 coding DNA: TGTGCCAGTAGTCCCCGGACAGGGTGGAATGAGCAGTTCTTC.

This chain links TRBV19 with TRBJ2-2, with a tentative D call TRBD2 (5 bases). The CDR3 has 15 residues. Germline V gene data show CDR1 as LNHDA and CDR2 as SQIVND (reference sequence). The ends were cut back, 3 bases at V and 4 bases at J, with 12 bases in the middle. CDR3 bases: TGTGCCAGTAGTATTATTAGCGTGGGCACCGGGGAGCTGTTTTTT. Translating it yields CASSIISVGTGELFF.

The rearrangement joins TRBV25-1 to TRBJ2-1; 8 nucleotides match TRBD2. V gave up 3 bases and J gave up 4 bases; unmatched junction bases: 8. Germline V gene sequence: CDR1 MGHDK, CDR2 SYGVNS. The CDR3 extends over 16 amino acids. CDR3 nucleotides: TGTGCCAGCAGTGAGTGGGGGAGCGGGAGTTACAATGAGCAGTTCTTC. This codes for CASSEWGSGSYNEQFF.

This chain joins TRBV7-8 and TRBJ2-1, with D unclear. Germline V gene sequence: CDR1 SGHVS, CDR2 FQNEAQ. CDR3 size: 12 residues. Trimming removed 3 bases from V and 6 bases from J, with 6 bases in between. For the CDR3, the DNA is TGTGCCAGCAGCTTGAGAGGCAATGAGCAGTTCTTC. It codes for CASSLRGNEQFF. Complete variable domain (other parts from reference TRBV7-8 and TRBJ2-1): GAGVSQSPRYKVAKRGQDVALRCDPISGHVSLFWYQQALGQGPEFLTYFQNEAQLDKSGLPSDRFFAERPEGSVSTLKIQRTQQEDSAVYLCASSLRGNEQFFGPGTRLTVL.

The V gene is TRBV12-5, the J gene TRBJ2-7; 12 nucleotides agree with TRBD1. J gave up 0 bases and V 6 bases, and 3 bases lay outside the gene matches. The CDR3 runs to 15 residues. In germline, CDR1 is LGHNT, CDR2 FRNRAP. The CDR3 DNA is TGTGCTAGTGGGGGGACAGGGGGCCTCTCCTACGAGCAGTACTTC. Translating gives CASGGTGGLSYEQYF.

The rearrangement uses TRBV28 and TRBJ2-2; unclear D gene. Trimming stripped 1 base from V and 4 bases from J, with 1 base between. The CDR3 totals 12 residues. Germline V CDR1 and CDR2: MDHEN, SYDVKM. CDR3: CASSLSTGELFF. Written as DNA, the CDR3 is TGTGCCAGCAGTTTATCCACCGGGGAGCTGTTTTTT.

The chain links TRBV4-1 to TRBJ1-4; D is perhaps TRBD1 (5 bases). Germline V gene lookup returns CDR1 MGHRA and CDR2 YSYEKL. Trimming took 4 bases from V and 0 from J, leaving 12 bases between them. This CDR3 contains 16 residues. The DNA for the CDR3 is TGCGCCAGCAGCCCCCCGCAAGGGGCAACTAATGAAAAACTGTTTTTT. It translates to CASSPPQGATNEKLFF.

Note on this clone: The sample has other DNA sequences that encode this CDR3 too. CDR3 nucleotides: TGTGCCAGCTCACCGGGAGCTCCCCGCTCCTATAATTCACCCCTCCACTTT. Its protein product is CASSPGAPRSYNSPLHF. V gene TRBV18 combines with J gene TRBJ1-6; D remains unclear. From germline, CDR1 is KGHSH and CDR2 LQKENI. V gave up 3 bases and J gave up 0 bases, with 12 bases separating them. This CDR3 contains 17 residues.

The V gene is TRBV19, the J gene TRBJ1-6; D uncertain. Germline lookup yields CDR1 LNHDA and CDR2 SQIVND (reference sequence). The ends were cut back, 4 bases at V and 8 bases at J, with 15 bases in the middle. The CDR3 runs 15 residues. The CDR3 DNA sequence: TGTGCCAGTAGTACCCCCGGGCAGCTCTATTCACCCCTCCACTTT. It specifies CASSTPGQLYSPLHF.

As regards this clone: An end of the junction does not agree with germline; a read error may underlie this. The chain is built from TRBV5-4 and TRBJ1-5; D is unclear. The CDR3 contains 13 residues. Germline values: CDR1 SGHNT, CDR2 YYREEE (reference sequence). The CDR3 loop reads CASSLAGDQSQHF. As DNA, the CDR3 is TGTGCCAGCAGCTTGGCCGGTGATCAGTCCCAGCATTTT.

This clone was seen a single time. The DNA of the CDR3 is TGTGCCAGTAGGAAAATGACTAGCGGGATGGATACGCAGTATTTT. Translated: CASRKMTSGMDTQYF. The gene calls are TRBV19 and TRBJ2-3; TRBD2 aligns across 11 bases. CDR3 length: 15 residues. Germline CDR1 and CDR2: LNHDA and SQIVND (reference sequence). With V trimmed by 6 bases and J by 6 bases, 8 bases remained unmatched.

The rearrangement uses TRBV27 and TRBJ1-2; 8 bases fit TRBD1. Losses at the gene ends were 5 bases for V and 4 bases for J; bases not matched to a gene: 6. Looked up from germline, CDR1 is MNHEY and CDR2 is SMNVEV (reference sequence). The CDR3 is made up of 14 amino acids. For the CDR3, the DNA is TGTGCCAGCAGTCCGGGACAGGCCATCTATGGCTACACCTTC. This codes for CASSPGQAIYGYTF.

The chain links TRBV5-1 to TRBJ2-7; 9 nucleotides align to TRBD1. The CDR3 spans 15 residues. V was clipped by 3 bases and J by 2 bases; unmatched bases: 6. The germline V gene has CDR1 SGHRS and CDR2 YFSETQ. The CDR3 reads CASSWGTGSTYEQYF. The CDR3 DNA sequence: TGCGCCAGCAGCTGGGGGACAGGGTCCACCTACGAGCAGTACTTC.

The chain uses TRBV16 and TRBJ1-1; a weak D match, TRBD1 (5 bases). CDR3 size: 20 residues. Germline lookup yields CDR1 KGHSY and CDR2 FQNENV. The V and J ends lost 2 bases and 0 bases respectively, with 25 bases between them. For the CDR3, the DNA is TGTGCCAGCAGCCAAATGGGCCAAATTCCCCGGGACCCAATGAACACTGAAGCTTTCTTT. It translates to CASSQMGQIPRDPMNTEAFF.

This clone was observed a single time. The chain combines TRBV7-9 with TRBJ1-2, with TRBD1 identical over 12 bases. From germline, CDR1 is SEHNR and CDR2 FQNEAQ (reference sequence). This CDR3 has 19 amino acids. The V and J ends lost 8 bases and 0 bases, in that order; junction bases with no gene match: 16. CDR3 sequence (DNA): TGTGCCAGCCGCTCGACCGGGACAGGGGGCGCGAACGCTAACTATGGCTACACCTTC. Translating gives CASRSTGTGGANANYGYTF. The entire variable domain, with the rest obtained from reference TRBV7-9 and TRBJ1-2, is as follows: DTGVSQNPRHKITKRGQNVTFRCDPISEHNRLYWYRQTLGQGPEFLTYFQNEAQLEKSRLLSDRFSAERPKGSFSTLEIQRTEQGDSAMYLCASRSTGTGGANANYGYTFGSGTRLTVV.

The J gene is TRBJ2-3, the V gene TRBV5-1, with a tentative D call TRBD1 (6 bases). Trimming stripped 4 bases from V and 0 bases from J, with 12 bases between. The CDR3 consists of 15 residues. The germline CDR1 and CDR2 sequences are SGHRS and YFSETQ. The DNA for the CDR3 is TGCGCCAGCAGCCTGGGGGCAGGAAGCACAGATACGCAGTATTTT. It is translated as CASSLGAGSTDTQYF.

DNA of the CDR3: TGTGCCACCAGCAGAGAAAGGGGGGAACGATCACCCCTCCACTTT. Its translation: CATSRERGERSPLHF. The chain combines TRBV15 with TRBJ1-6; D is perhaps TRBD1 (6 bases). The V gene lost 0 bases and the J gene lost 10 bases, with 13 bases spanning the gap. This CDR3 comprises 15 residues. Germline assignment: CDR1 LNHNV and CDR2 YYDKDF (reference sequence). Together with reference TRBV15 and TRBJ1-6, the CDR3 gives the full variable domain: DAMVIQNPRYQVTQFGKPVTLSCSQTLNHNVMYWYQQKSSQAPKLLFHYYDKDFNNEADTPDNFQSRRPNTSFCFLDIRSPGLGDTAMYLCATSRERGERSPLHFGNGTRLTVT.